This entry lists 7 T cell receptor beta chains sequenced from one sample in a study of cytomegalovirus exposure and HLA in healthy donors. Libraries were prepared by immunoSEQ multiplex PCR; TCRdb keeps only in-frame clonotypes and omits some of them. The repertoire consists of some 130,000 clones, with about 86% occurring once and the leading ten covering approximately 3%. Sequencing was done on a sample of PBMCs. The receptors derive from a man younger than 35 in good health and CMV-seronegative.

This clone was recorded once. Distinct nucleotide sequences in the sample also encode this CDR3. V is TRBV5-1 and J is TRBJ2-7; no definite D call. The CDR3 length is 14 residues. Germline V gene data show CDR1 as SGHRS and CDR2 as YFSETQ. V was pared by 4 bases and J by 0 bases, with 11 bases between. The CDR3 loop is CASSLSGSSYEQYF. CDR3 sequence (DNA): TGCGCCAGCAGCCTTTCAGGTTCCTCCTACGAGCAGTACTTC.

The chain links TRBV2 to TRBJ1-1; no reliable D call. The CDR3 consists of 15 residues. Germline assignment: CDR1 SNHLY and CDR2 FYNNEI. V was trimmed by 4 bases and J by 9 bases, leaving 21 bases between them. The CDR3 loop reads CASSVMQFGETQAFF. The DNA of the CDR3 is TGTGCCAGCAGTGTCATGCAGTTCGGGGAGACCCAAGCTTTCTTT.

This clone was picked up one time. J is TRBJ2-1 and V is TRBV6-1; no reliable D call. Trimming removed 5 bases at V and 4 bases at J, with 15 bases between. There are 15 residues in the CDR3. Germline CDR1 MNHNS, CDR2 SASEGT. The CDR3 is CASSPSSASYNEQFF. The CDR3 DNA reads TGTGCCAGCAGTCCCTCTTCCGCGTCTTACAATGAGCAGTTCTTC.

This clone was found once. CDR3 DNA sequence: TGCGCCAGCAGCTTGAGAAGCATGGCTAGGGGAACCTACGAGCAGTACTTC. This sequence encodes CASSLRSMARGTYEQYF. This rearrangement joins TRBV5-1 to TRBJ2-7; D may be TRBD1 (5 bases). The CDR3 extends over 17 amino acids. Germline CDR1 SGHRS, CDR2 YFSETQ. V was shortened by 1 base and J by 2 bases, with 19 bases between the two germline ends.

This clone was recorded a few times. The rearrangement joins TRBV25-1 to TRBJ2-7, with TRBD1 as a possible D gene (6 bases). V was clipped by 2 bases and J by 3 bases, with 8 bases between them. Germline CDR1 and CDR2: MGHDK and SYGVNS. This CDR3 spans 13 amino acids. CDR3: CASSEQDSYEQYF. Here the CDR3 DNA reads TGTGCCAGCAGTGAACAGGACAGCTACGAGCAGTACTTC.

Only a few counts were recorded for this clone. The chain employs TRBV2 and TRBJ2-1; TRBD2 matches 7 bases. This CDR3 region has 14 residues. Germline trimming cut 7 bases from V and 1 base from J; bases unmatched to any gene: 4. Germline V gene sequence: CDR1 SNHLY, CDR2 FYNNEI. CDR3 in amino acids: CASKAGMSYNEQFF. For the CDR3, the DNA is TGTGCCAGCAAAGCGGGAATGTCCTACAATGAGCAGTTCTTC.

The rearrangement uses TRBV6-1 and TRBJ2-5; TRBD1 aligns across 7 bases. Germline-derived CDR1 and CDR2 are MNHNS and SASEGT. V was clipped by 4 bases and J by 4 bases; unmatched bases: 3. CDR3 size: 13 residues. The DNA of the CDR3 is TGTGCCAGCAGTGTCTCAGGGGGAGAGACCCAGTACTTC. Translated: CASSVSGGETQYF.